This T cell receptor beta chain comes out of a study of blood T cell repertoires in COVID-19. About the research overall: The samples span acute and convalescent COVID-19 from the United States, Italy and Spain. Sample material is recorded as cDNA or gDNA derived from T cells, B-cell-depleted T cells, or PBMCs.

Study processing details: Cell counts per sample came from amplifying reference gene primers. This table comes from immunoSEQ multiplex PCR, and its TCRdb copy is limited to in-frame clones, with some not included. V and J calls and clone size are copied from that table; D and trimming were computed from the DNA. The repertoire holds 120,000 or so clones, with approximately 92% as singletons. Sequencing was performed on peripheral blood. The source of this sequence is a man between 65 and 85 years old with active or convalescent COVID-19.

DNA for the CDR3: TGTGCCAGTAGTTTGTCGGGACAGGGGTTTTATGGCTACACCTTC. This encodes CASSLSGQGFYGYTF. This sequence joins TRBV19 and TRBJ1-2; 10 bases are shared with TRBD1. Per germline, CDR1 LNHDA and CDR2 SQIVND (reference sequence). The CDR3 sequence is 15 residues long. J lost 5 bases, V lost 5 bases, and 8 bases had no gene match.